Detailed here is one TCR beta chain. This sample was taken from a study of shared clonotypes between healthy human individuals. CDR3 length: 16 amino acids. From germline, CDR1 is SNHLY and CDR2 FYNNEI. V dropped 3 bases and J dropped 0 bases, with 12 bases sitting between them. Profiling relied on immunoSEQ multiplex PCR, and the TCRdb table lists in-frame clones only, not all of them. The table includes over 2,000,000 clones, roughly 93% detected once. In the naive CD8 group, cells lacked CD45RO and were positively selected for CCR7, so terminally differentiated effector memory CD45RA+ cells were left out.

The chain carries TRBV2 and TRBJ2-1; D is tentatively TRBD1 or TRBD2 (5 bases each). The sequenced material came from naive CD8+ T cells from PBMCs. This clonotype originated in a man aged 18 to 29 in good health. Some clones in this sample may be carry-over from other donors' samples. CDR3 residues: CASSDRGTSSYNEQFF. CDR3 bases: TGTGCCAGCAGTGACCGGGGCACCTCCTCCTACAATGAGCAGTTCTTC.